These 21 T cell receptor beta chains were sequenced from one sample in a study of blood T cells in healthy people across ages. A second PCR of roughly 6 to 12 cycles used a sample-barcoded 5' primer and a J-beta primer mix. Each CDR3 protein is one row after TCRdb ran MiXCR on the 5' RACE reads. This repertoire shows roughly 800,000 distinct CDR3 sequences, 25% found once; its top ten account for roughly 9%. Another study also made use of these data, one on T cells of mothers and their children.

Sequencing was carried out using blood. The receptor set was obtained from a boy between 10 and 17 years old in good health.

The sample holds a few counts of this clonotype. V and J are TRBV14 and TRBJ2-5; 11 positions match TRBD2. The CDR3 has 20 residues. V was clipped by 1 base and J by 3 bases; unmatched bases: 16. From germline, CDR1 is SGHDN and CDR2 FVKESK. DNA of the CDR3: TGTGCCAGCAGCCAAGGCGATGTAAGATTCGAACTAGCGGGGGAAGAGACCCAGTACTTC. Translation: CASSQGDVRFELAGEETQYF.

The count of this clonotype is one. The V call is TRBV29-1, the J call TRBJ2-5; tentative D call: TRBD2 (5 bases). Gene TRBJ2-1 matches the end of the DNA better, so the J call may be wrong. Germline lookup yields CDR1 SQVTM and CDR2 ANQGSEA. This CDR3 contains 14 residues. The CDR3 DNA reads TGCAGCGCCGATCTAGCTCCAGTCGGCAATGAGCAGTTCTTC. This gives the protein CSADLAPVGNEQFF.

There are a few counts of this clonotype. This chain uses TRBV5-8 with TRBJ1-5; 7 bases are a match to TRBD1. CDR1 and CDR2 (germline): SGHTS, YDEGEE. This CDR3 has 13 residues. After removal of 4 bases from V and 7 bases from J, the junction contained 5 bases not matched to a gene. CDR3 nucleotides: TGTGCCAGCAGCCCCACAGGGGTCCAGCCCCAGCATTTT. It encodes CASSPTGVQPQHF.

To note about this clonotype: An end of the junction differs from the germline gene, which may be a read error. The chain couples TRBV4-1 to TRBJ2-5; unclear D gene. From germline, CDR1 is MGHRA and CDR2 YSYEKL. This CDR3 contains 15 residues. The CDR3 loop is CASSQDLGDPRTQSF. The DNA for the CDR3 is TGCGCCAGCAGCCAAGATCTTGGGGATCCGAGGACCCAGTCCTTC.

This clonotype was seen more than once but under ten times. The gene calls are TRBV11-3 and TRBJ2-5, with D perhaps TRBD2 (5 bases). Per germline, CDR1 SGHNT and CDR2 YENEEA. V gave up 3 bases and J gave up 4 bases, with 12 bases separating them. The CDR3 is 14 residues long. The CDR3 DNA sequence: TGTGCCAGCAGCTTCAAATGGGCGGGAGAGACCCAGTACTTC. Its protein product is CASSFKWAGETQYF.

This clonotype has just a few counts. The chain is built from TRBV4-3 and TRBJ2-1, with D possibly being TRBD2 (5 bases). The J call may not be correct, given that the DNA end is closer to TRBJ2-7. Germline lookup yields CDR1 LGHNA and CDR2 YSLEER. The CDR3 runs 15 residues. CDR3 amino acids: CASSQDQAGIDEQYF. CDR3 nucleotides: TGCGCCAGCAGCCAAGACCAGGCCGGGATCGACGAGCAGTACTTC.

The genes are TRBV7-2 and TRBJ1-5; unclear D gene. This CDR3 is built from 14 residues. Trimming removed 1 base from V and 4 bases from J, with 8 bases in between. Germline V CDR1 and CDR2: SGHTA, FQGNSA. The CDR3 protein is CASSLVGLNQPQHF. CDR3 DNA: TGTGCCAGCAGCTTAGTAGGGTTAAATCAGCCCCAGCATTTT.

The CDR3 region has the DNA TGTGCCACCAGTCGGGACGTGGATTCACCCCTCCACTTT. Residues: CATSRDVDSPLHF. This chain connects TRBV24-1 to TRBJ1-6; weak D call: TRBD1 (5 bases). V was cut by 6 bases and J by 8 bases, with 10 bases left in between. Germline-derived CDR1 and CDR2 are KGHDR and SFDVKD. The CDR3 spans 13 residues.

This clonotype appeared a few times. The chain recombines TRBV7-9 with TRBJ2-7; maybe TRBD2 (5 bases). The CDR3 totals 16 residues. CDR1 is SEHNR, CDR2 FQNEAQ, per germline (reference sequence). V gave up 5 bases and J gave up 1 base, with 18 bases separating them. CDR3 coding DNA: TGTGCCAGCAGCCTCCGACCGGAGGAGCCTTCCTACGAGCAGTACTTC. Encoded protein: CASSLRPEEPSYEQYF.

This clonotype came up a few times. CDR3 protein: CASSESGGVSTDTQYF. In DNA, the CDR3 is TGTGCCAGCAGTGAGTCCGGGGGCGTAAGTACAGATACGCAGTATTTT. The V call is TRBV28, the J call TRBJ2-3; possibly TRBD1 or TRBD2 for D (6 bases each). Germline CDR1 is MDHEN and CDR2 is SYDVKM. Deletions cut 5 bases from V and 3 bases from J, with 18 bases between. This CDR3 spans 16 amino acids. Drawing the rest from reference TRBV28 and TRBJ2-3, the complete variable domain is DVKVTQSSRYLVKRTGEKVFLECVQDMDHENMFWYRQDPGLGLRLIYFSYDVKMKEKGDIPEGYSVSREKKERFSLILESASTNQTSMYLCASSESGGVSTDTQYFGPGTRLTVL.

This clonotype was picked up a small number of times. This chain connects TRBV29-1 to TRBJ2-5; 7 nucleotides match TRBD1. Trimming cost V 4 bases and J 3 bases; bases outside gene matches: 2. The CDR3 runs 12 residues. CDR1 and CDR2 (germline): SQVTM, ANQGSEA. CDR3 sequence (DNA): TGCAGCGTTGGGGACAGCAAAGAGACCCAGTACTTC. Its protein product is CSVGDSKETQYF.

V is TRBV19 and J is TRBJ2-2; 7 bases map to TRBD1. Germline V gene sequence: CDR1 LNHDA, CDR2 SQIVND (reference sequence). The CDR3 is 14 residues long. Losses at the gene ends were 9 bases for V and 4 bases for J; bases not matched to a gene: 8. The CDR3 here is CARWDRPCTGELFF. The CDR3 coding sequence is TGTGCCAGATGGGACAGACCTTGCACCGGGGAGCTGTTTTTT.

The chain uses TRBV12-3 or TRBV12-4 and TRBJ2-1; TRBD2 agrees at 7 bases. Trimming removed 4 bases from V and 8 bases from J; junction bases left unmatched: 14. The CDR3 length is 16 residues. The CDR3 is CASSYPGGRKGDEQFF. The CDR3 coding sequence is TGTGCCAGCAGTTACCCGGGCGGGAGAAAGGGCGATGAGCAGTTCTTC.

The V and J genes are TRBV7-9 and TRBJ1-1, with D unresolved. The CDR3 sequence is 12 residues long. Trimming removed 2 bases from V and 6 bases from J, with 7 bases in between. The V gene's germline CDR1 is SEHNR and CDR2 FQNEAQ (reference sequence). The CDR3 sequence: CASSLFRAEAFF. CDR3 in DNA: TGTGCCAGCAGCTTATTCCGCGCTGAAGCTTTCTTT.

There are a few counts of this clonotype. The chain carries TRBV7-9 and TRBJ2-1; 7 bases are a match to TRBD2. CDR1 and CDR2 from the germline V gene are SEHNR and FQNEAQ (reference sequence). J was trimmed by 3 bases and V by 1 base; bases with no gene match: 6. The length of the CDR3 is 16 residues. CDR3 loop: CASSLGKGGSYNEQFF. As DNA, the CDR3 is TGTGCCAGCAGCTTAGGAAAAGGCGGGAGCTACAATGAGCAGTTCTTC.

The genes are TRBV10-3 and TRBJ2-7, with 10 bases fitting TRBD2. The length of the CDR3 is 13 residues. V gave up 10 bases and J gave up 3 bases; unmatched junction bases: 6. Per the germline V gene, CDR1 is ENHRY and CDR2 is SYGVKD. The CDR3 region is CATGIAGGYEQYF. CDR3 coding DNA: TGTGCCACCGGTATAGCGGGAGGCTACGAGCAGTACTTC.

The V call is TRBV20-1, the J call TRBJ2-5; maybe TRBD2 (6 bases). CDR3 length: 13 amino acids. Germline values: CDR1 DFQATT, CDR2 SNEGSKA (reference sequence). V lost 2 bases to trimming and J lost 2 bases, with 9 bases between them. This CDR3 reads CSARLSGQETQYF. The CDR3 DNA follows: TGCAGTGCTAGATTGAGCGGGCAAGAGACCCAGTACTTC.

This clonotype appeared a few times. V is TRBV7-3 and J is TRBJ1-3; TRBD1 aligns across 8 bases. The CDR3 length is 14 residues. The V segment lost 3 bases and the J segment 3 bases; nucleotides outside the gene matches: 1. The V gene's germline CDR1 is SGHTA and CDR2 FQGTGA. The CDR3 sequence: CASSFTGGGNTIYF. In DNA form, the CDR3 reads TGTGCCAGCAGCTTCACAGGGGGTGGAAACACCATATATTTT.

The chain combines TRBV15 with TRBJ2-5, with 9 bases aligning to TRBD1. The J call is doubtful: the DNA matches TRBJ2-7 better. This CDR3 has 15 residues. Germline V CDR1 and CDR2: LNHNV, YYDKDF (reference sequence). The CDR3 DNA follows: TGTGCCACCAGCTACGTCCCTGGGACAGGGTACGAGCAGTACTTC. It specifies CATSYVPGTGYEQYF.

The V gene is TRBV4-1, the J gene TRBJ2-1; TRBD2 aligns across 14 bases. Trimming cost V 1 base and J 15 bases; bases outside gene matches: 2. The CDR3 runs 13 residues. Per germline, CDR1 MGHRA and CDR2 YSYEKL. CDR3 sequence (DNA): TGCGCCAGCAGCCAAGGACTAGCGGGGGGGCCGTTCTTC. It translates to CASSQGLAGGPFF.

This sequence joins TRBV15 and TRBJ2-5; D gene ambiguous. CDR1 and CDR2 from the germline V gene are LNHNV and YYDKDF (reference sequence). This CDR3 has 13 residues. V lost 8 bases, J lost 5 bases, and 15 bases lay in between. The CDR3 sequence is CATAGSVFETQYF. CDR3 in DNA: TGTGCCACCGCCGGGTCAGTCTTTGAGACCCAGTACTTC.